This T cell receptor beta chain was sequenced during a study of T-cell memory formation after mild COVID-19. As for the study in general: There were largely donor-specific TCR clusters. Findings and caveats of the study: What remained unconfirmed was the SARS-CoV-2 specificity of second-wave clones peaking on day 37. Pre-infection memory showed some responding clones, and this suggested that cross-reactive memory joined.

It was 5'RACE with constant-segment primers that produced the TCR alpha and TCR beta cDNA libraries, which carried sample barcodes and UMIs. From the 5' RACE reads, TCRdb called clonotypes with MiXCR, one entry per CDR3 protein. The sample shows 310,000 or so distinct CDR3 sequences, approximately 15% of them seen only once. This clonotype came up a few times. Antigen: not known. The junction had 3 bases not matched to a gene; V was cut back by 5 bases and J by 3 bases. CDR3 length: 14 residues. This sequence joins TRBV12-3 or TRBV12-4 and TRBJ2-5; 10 bases line up with TRBD2. The TCR was taken from a man between 18 and 35 years old who had mild COVID-19 (a few samples of this study predate the infection). Cell type and time point are not known. Sequences were obtained from PBMCs or a T cell subset sorted from them (not recorded which). This CDR3 is CASSAAGGKETQYF. The CDR3 DNA reads TGTGCCAGCAGTGCAGCGGGGGGGAAAGAGACCCAGTACTTC.